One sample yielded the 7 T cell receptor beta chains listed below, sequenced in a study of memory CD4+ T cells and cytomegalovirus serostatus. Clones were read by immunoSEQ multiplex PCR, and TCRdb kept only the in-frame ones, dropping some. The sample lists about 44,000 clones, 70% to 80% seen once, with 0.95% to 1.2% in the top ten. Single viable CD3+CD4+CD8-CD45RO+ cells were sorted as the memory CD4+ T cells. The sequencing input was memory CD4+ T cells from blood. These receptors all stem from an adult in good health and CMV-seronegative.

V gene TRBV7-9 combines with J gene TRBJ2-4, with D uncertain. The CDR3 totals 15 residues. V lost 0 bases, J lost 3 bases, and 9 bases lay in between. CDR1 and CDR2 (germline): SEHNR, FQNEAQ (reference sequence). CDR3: CASSLAGVDKNIQYF. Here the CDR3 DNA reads TGTGCCAGCAGCTTAGCAGGTGTTGACAAAAACATTCAGTACTTC.

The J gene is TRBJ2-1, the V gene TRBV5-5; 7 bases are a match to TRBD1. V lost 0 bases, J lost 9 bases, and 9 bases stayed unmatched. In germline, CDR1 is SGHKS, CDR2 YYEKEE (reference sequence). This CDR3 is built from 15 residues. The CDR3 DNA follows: TGTGCCAGCAGCTTGGAGGGGGCGCGGTGGGCTGAGCAGTTCTTC. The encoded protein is CASSLEGARWAEQFF.

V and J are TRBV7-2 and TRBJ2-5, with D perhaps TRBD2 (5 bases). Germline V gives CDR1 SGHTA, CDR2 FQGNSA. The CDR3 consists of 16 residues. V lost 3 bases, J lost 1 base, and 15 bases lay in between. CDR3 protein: CASSFPLRGTQETQYF. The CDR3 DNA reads TGTGCCAGCAGCTTTCCCCTCCGGGGAACCCAAGAGACCCAGTACTTC.

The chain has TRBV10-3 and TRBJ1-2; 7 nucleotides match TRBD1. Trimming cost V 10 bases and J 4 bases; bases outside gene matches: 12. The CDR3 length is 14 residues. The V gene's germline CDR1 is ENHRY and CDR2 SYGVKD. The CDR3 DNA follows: TGTGCCACGCAAAAGGACAGGACGCTCTATGGCTACACCTTC. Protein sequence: CATQKDRTLYGYTF.

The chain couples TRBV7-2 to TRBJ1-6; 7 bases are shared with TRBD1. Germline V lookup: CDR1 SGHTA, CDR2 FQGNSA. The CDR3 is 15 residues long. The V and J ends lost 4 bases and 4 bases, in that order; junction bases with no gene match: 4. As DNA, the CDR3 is TGTGCCAGCAGCTACGGGGGACAGTATAATTCACCCCTCCACTTT. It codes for CASSYGGQYNSPLHF.

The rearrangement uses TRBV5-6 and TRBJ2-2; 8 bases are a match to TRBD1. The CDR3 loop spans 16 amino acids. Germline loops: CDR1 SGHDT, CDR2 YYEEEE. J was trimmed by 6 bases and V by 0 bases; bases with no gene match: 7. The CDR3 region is CASSLVGQGAAGELFF. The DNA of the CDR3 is TGTGCCAGCAGCTTGGTTGGACAGGGTGCCGCCGGGGAGCTGTTTTTT. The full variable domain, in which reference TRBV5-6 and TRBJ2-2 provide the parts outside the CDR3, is DAGVTQSPTHLIKTRGQQVTLRCSPKSGHDTVSWYQQALGQGPQFIFQYYEEEERQRGNFPDRFSGHQFPNYSSELNVNALLLGDSALYLCASSLVGQGAAGELFFGEGSRLTVL.

The CDR3, as DNA: TGTGCCAGCAGCCAAGATAAGGAGGGATACCAAGAGACCCAGTACTTC. Amino acids: CASSQDKEGYQETQYF. The V gene is TRBV14, the J gene TRBJ2-5; possible D gene TRBD2, 6 bases. The CDR3 is made up of 16 amino acids. Germline V gives CDR1 SGHDN, CDR2 FVKESK. The V and J ends lost 0 bases and 0 bases respectively, with 11 bases between them.